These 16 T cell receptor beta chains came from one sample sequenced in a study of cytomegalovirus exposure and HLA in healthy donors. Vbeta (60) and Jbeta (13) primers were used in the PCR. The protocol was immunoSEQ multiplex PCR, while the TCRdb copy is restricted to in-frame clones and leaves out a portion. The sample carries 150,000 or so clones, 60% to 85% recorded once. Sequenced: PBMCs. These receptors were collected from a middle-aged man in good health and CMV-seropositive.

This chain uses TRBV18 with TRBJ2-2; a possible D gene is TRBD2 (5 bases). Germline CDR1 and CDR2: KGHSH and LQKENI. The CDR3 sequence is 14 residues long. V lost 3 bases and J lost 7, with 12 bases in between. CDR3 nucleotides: TGTGCCAGCTCACCGGACTCCGGTGGCGGGGAGCTGTTTTTT. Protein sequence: CASSPDSGGGELFF.

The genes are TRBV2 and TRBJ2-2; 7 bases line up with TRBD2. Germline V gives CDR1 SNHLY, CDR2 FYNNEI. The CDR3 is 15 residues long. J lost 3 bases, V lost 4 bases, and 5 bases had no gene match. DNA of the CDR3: TGTGCCAGCAGTGGGTGGACTAGGGACACCGGGGAGCTGTTTTTT. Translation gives CASSGWTRDTGELFF.

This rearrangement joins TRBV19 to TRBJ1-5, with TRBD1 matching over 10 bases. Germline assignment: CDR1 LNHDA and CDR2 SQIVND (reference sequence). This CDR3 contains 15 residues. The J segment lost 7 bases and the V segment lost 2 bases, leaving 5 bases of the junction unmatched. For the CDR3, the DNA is TGTGCCAGTAGTATATCCGGGACAGGGGTGCAGCCCCAGCATTTT. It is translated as CASSISGTGVQPQHF.

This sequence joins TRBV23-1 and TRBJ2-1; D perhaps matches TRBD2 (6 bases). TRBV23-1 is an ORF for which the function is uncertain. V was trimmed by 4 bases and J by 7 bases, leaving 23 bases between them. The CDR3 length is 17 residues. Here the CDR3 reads CASSPPGFAGRSNEQFF. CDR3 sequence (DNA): TGCGCCAGCAGTCCCCCGGGGTTTGCGGGGAGGTCTAATGAGCAGTTCTTC.

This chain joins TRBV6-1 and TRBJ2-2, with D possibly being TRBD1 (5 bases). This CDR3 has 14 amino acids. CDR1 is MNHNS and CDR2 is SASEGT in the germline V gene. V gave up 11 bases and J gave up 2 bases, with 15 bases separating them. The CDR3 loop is CAGRPGPNTGELFF. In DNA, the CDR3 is TGTGCCGGACGACCAGGGCCCAACACCGGGGAGCTGTTTTTT.

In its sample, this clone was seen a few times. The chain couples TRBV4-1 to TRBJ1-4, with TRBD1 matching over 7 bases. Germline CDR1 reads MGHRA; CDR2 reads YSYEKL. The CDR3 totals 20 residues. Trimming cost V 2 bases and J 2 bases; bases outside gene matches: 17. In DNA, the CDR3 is TGCGCCAGCAGCCAACCCTTCGACAGGGAGAGCAAAAGGACTAATGAAAAACTGTTTTTT. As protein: CASSQPFDRESKRTNEKLFF.

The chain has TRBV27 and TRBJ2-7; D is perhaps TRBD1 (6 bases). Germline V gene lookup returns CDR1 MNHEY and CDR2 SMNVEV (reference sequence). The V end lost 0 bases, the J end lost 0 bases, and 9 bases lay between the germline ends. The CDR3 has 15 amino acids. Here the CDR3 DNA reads TGTGCCAGCAGTTTATCCGGGACATACTCCTACGAGCAGTACTTC. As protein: CASSLSGTYSYEQYF.

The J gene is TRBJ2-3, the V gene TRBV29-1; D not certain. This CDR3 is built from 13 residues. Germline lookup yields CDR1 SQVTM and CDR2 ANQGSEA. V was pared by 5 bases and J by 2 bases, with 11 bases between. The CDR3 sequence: CSVLAEYTDTQYF. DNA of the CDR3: TGCAGCGTTCTGGCGGAGTACACAGATACGCAGTATTTT.

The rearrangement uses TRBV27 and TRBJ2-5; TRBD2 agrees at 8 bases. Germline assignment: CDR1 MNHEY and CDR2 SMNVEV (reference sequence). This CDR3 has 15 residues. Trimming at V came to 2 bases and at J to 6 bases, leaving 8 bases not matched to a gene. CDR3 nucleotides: TGTGCCAGCAGTTTACTTAGCGGGACTATGAAGACCCAGTACTTC. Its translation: CASSLLSGTMKTQYF.

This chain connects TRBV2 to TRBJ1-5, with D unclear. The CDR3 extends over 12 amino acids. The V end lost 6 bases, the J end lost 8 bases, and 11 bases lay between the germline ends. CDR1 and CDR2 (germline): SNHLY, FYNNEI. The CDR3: CASREEAEPQHF. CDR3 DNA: TGTGCCAGCAGGGAGGAAGCGGAGCCCCAGCATTTT.

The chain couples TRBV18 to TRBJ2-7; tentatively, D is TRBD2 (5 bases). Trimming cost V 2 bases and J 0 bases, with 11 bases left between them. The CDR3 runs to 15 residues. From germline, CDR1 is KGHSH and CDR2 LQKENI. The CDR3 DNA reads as TGTGCCAGCTCACCAGTACCGGGAATCTCCTACGAGCAGTACTTC. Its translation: CASSPVPGISYEQYF.

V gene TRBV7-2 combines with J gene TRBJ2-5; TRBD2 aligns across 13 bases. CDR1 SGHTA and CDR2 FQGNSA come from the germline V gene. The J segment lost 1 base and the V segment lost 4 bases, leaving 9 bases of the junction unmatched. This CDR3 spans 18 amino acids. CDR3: CASSSPPGTSGIQETQYF. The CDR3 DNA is TGTGCCAGCAGCTCCCCTCCCGGGACTAGCGGGATCCAAGAGACCCAGTACTTC.

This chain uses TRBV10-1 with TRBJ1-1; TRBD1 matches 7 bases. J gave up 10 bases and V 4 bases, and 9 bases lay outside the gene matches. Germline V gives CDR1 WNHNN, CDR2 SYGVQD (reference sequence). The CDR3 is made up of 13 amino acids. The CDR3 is CASSGSSGGAAFF. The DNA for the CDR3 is TGCGCCAGCAGTGGAAGCTCAGGGGGAGCAGCTTTCTTT.

The CDR3 loop reads CASSEAPRVTQYF. In nucleotides, the CDR3 is TGTGCCAGCAGTGAAGCTCCCAGGGTTACGCAGTATTTT. The J gene is TRBJ2-3, the V gene TRBV2; tentatively, D is TRBD1 (5 bases). V was clipped by 0 bases and J by 8 bases, with 9 bases between them. In germline, CDR1 is SNHLY, CDR2 FYNNEI. This CDR3 contains 13 residues.

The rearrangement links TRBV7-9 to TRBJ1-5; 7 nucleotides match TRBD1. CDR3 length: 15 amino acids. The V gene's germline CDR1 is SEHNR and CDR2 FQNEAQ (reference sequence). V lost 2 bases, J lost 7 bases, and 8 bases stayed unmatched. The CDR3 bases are TGTGCCAGCAGCTTATCGACAGGGATATGGCAGCCCCAGCATTTT. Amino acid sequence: CASSLSTGIWQPQHF.

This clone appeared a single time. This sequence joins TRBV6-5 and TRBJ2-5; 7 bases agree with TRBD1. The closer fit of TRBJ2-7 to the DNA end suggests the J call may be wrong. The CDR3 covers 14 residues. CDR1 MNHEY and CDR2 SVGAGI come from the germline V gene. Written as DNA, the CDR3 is TGTGCCAGCAGCAGGGGGTACCCCTCCTACGAGCAGTACTTC. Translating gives CASSRGYPSYEQYF.